The source of this T cell receptor (beta chain) is a study of T cell responses to AZD1222 COVID-19 vaccine. V was clipped by 3 bases and J by 4 bases, with 12 bases between them. Germline lookup yields CDR1 LNHDA and CDR2 SQIVND (reference sequence). The CDR3 totals 14 residues. Second-dose recipients at about 4 or about 12 weeks were treated as one pooled group. This clone was counted once. The table came from immunoSEQ multiplex PCR; TCRdb's copy has only in-frame clones and leaves some out. The table lists 150,000 or so clones, approximately 91% of them singletons. The sample was peripheral blood, taken 28 days after the second AZD1222 dose. The rearrangement joins TRBV19 to TRBJ1-1; D uncertain. The receptor was isolated from an adult who received the AZD1222 COVID-19 vaccine. This CDR3 is CASSIGPGGTEAFF. The CDR3 DNA sequence: TGTGCCAGTAGTATCGGTCCGGGTGGCACTGAAGCTTTCTTT.